The following is a T cell receptor beta chain sequence with its context. The data derive from a study of cytomegalovirus exposure and HLA in healthy donors. Turning to the study itself: A data release that came early held about 89 million unique TCRs from HLA-typed donors.

Looked up from germline, CDR1 is SGDLS and CDR2 is YYNGEE. Trimming took 6 bases from V and 5 from J; bases not matched to a gene: 9. The CDR3 length is 15 residues. 60 Vbeta and 13 Jbeta primers were used in PCR. Under the authors' procedure: An analysis performed later counted roughly 80 million unique TCR beta chains (roughly 11 million of them shared). Repertoires were generated with immunoSEQ multiplex PCR, while TCRdb's copy carries only in-frame clones and drops some. The V and J calls and clone size are taken from that table; D and trimming were inferred from the DNA. The table lists tens of thousands of clones, about 78% of them singletons, with 1.1% in the top ten.

V gene TRBV9 combines with J gene TRBJ2-3; the match to TRBD2 covers 10 bases. The receptor was derived from a male donor in good health and CMV-seronegative. The sequencing input was PBMCs. As DNA, the CDR3 is TGTGCCAGCACCCTTAGCGGGAGGTTGGGAGATACGCAGTATTTT. Translation: CASTLSGRLGDTQYF.